The text below deals with one TCR beta chain. From germline, CDR1 is MNHEY and CDR2 SVGAGI. The CDR3 contains 12 residues. Trimming removed 8 bases from V and 6 bases from J, with 14 bases in between. This sample was taken from a study of CD8 T cells in Susac syndrome. Random hexamers served to reverse transcribe roughly 0.45 to 1 ug RNA. Using its own MiXCR run on the immunoSEQ multiplex PCR reads, TCRdb lists one record per CDR3 protein. Of around 150,000 distinct CDR3 sequences listed, approximately 93% are singletons. The TCR was taken from a human donor in good health. The material sequenced was CD8+ T cells from PBMCs. The rearrangement joins TRBV6-5 to TRBJ2-7, with a possible D match to TRBD1 (6 bases). CDR3 amino acids: CASGWVGGEQYF. In DNA, the CDR3 is TGTGCCAGCGGTTGGGTAGGGGGCGAGCAGTACTTC.